This TCR beta chain was observed in a study of blood T cell repertoires in COVID-19. For the study at large: Nucleic acid was either cDNA or gDNA, and it came from T cells, B-cell-depleted T cells, or PBMCs.

Clones were read by immunoSEQ multiplex PCR, and TCRdb kept only the in-frame ones, dropping some. The sample holds hundreds of thousands of clones; 86% are singletons and the top ten take approximately 2.1%. Enrolled through a virtual design, the participants were between roughly 18 and 95 years of age and came from fewer than 30 US areas. Resolution of symptoms, clearance, or two negative PCRs was present in recovered Cohort 3 donors. The sample holds a few counts of this clone. The length of the CDR3 is 15 residues. V was pared by 8 bases and J by 4 bases, with 14 bases of the junction left unmatched. Germline values: CDR1 SQVTM, CDR2 ANQGSEA.

This rearrangement joins TRBV29-1 to TRBJ2-3; 8 bases match TRBD1. The sequence came from a woman in her forties or fifties who had recovered from COVID-19. Sequencing used PBMCs or T cells enriched from blood (not recorded which). CDR3 nucleotide sequence: TGCAGCTTTACCCCTTACAGGGGGACCCCAGATACGCAGTATTTT. Translation: CSFTPYRGTPDTQYF.